This T cell receptor beta chain was captured in a study of shared clonotypes between healthy human individuals. Study-level information: The donor group consisted of a couple of women and three men, aged 18 to 49.

V lost 5 bases and J lost 3, with 8 bases in between. Germline values: CDR1 GTSNPN, CDR2 SVGIG (reference sequence). CDR3 length: 12 residues. TCRdb's table, derived via immunoSEQ multiplex PCR, lists solely in-frame clones and lacks some. The sample comprises roughly 2.4 million clones, approximately 96% of which are singletons, and roughly 0.13% rests with the top ten. This sequence joins TRBV30 and TRBJ1-3, with D unclear. Input material: naive CD4+ T cells sorted from blood. Subset described: CD45RA+ positively selected. This clonotype was sampled from a young man in good health. In DNA, the CDR3 is TGTGCCTGGGTTGACAATGGAAACACCATATATTTT. It codes for CAWVDNGNTIYF.